The T cell receptor (beta chain) described here comes from a study of blood T cell repertoires in COVID-19. This CDR3 is 15 amino acids long. V lost 7 bases, J lost 7 bases, and 20 bases lay in between. Germline V lookup: CDR1 MNHEY, CDR2 SVGAGI. TCRdb's copy holds only in-frame clones and misses some; the assay was immunoSEQ multiplex PCR. Among roughly 150,000 clones listed, around 87% were seen once. This clonotype originated in an elderly woman with COVID-19, enrolled during active disease. The chain recombines TRBV6-5 with TRBJ1-5; D is possibly TRBD1 (6 bases). What was sequenced was peripheral blood. CDR3 region: CASIIQMGAGQPQHF. The CDR3 DNA reads TGTGCCAGCATCATTCAAATGGGGGCAGGACAGCCCCAGCATTTT.